A selection of T cell receptor beta chains follows, all from one sample in a study of early T cells in non-severe SARS-CoV-2 infection. TCRdb ran MiXCR on the 5' RACE reads and lists one entry per CDR3 protein. This sample has 100,000 or so distinct CDR3 sequences, with about an eighth found just once. Sample: whole blood. The receptor set was obtained from an adult who was a healthcare worker with PCR-confirmed SARS-CoV-2 infection or an uninfected control (not recorded which). The CDR3 runs from the conserved cysteine through the conserved F or W. The D gene is left open where the match is weak. Only some rows state a clone size, as once, few, many or a class for expanded clones.

>few|TRBV20-1|TRBJ2-1|TRBD1
CSALNRDRSYNEQFF
TGCAGTGCTCTTAACCGGGACAGGAGCTACAATGAGCAGTTCTTC
>few|TRBV5-8|TRBJ2-1|.
CASSSLPRGGNEQFF
TGTGCCAGCAGCTCCCTACCTCGGGGAGGCAATGAGCAGTTCTTC
>.|TRBV27|TRBJ1-1|.
CASSLSAYLHTEAFF
TGTGCCAGCAGTTTATCGGCTTACCTCCACACTGAAGCTTTCTTT
>few|TRBV12-3/TRBV12-4|TRBJ2-7|.
CASSLTGEQYF
TGTGCCAGCAGTTTAACCGGCGAGCAGTACTTC
>.|TRBV7-2|TRBJ2-3|TRBD2
CASSLLAGGFWPDTQYF
TGTGCCAGCAGCTTACTAGCGGGAGGATTCTGGCCAGATACGCAGTATTTT
>.|TRBV6-2/TRBV6-3|TRBJ2-2|.
CASSSTATGELFF
TGTGCCAGCAGTTCCACAGCAACCGGGGAGCTGTTTTTT
>.|TRBV7-2|TRBJ2-2|TRBD1
CASSPWDRNTGELFF
TGTGCCAGCAGCCCCTGGGACAGAAACACCGGGGAGCTGTTTTTT
>few|TRBV3-1|TRBJ2-3|.
CASSHLTRDTQYF
TGTGCCAGCAGCCACCTGACTCGGGATACGCAGTATTTT
>few|TRBV29-1|TRBJ1-2|TRBD1
CSVGDRSSNYGYTF
TGCAGCGTTGGGGACAGGTCCTCTAACTATGGCTACACCTTC
>.|TRBV7-2|TRBJ1-1|.
CAHFGPGTNTEAFF
TGTGCGCACTTCGGTCCGGGAACGAACACTGAAGCTTTCTTT
>few|TRBV28|TRBJ2-7|TRBD2
CASRRAGGEYEQYF
TGTGCCAGCAGACGAGCGGGAGGGGAATACGAGCAGTACTTC
>many|TRBV20-1|TRBJ2-3|.
CSALDRIGDTQYF
TGCAGTGCCCTTGACAGGATTGGGGATACGCAGTATTTT
>.|TRBV6-2/TRBV6-3|TRBJ2-1|.
CASLTGLLHNEQFF
TGTGCCAGCTTAACGGGACTTCTCCACAATGAGCAGTTCTTC
>.|TRBV20-1|TRBJ2-7|.
CSARDPRRGSYEQYF
TGCAGTGCTAGAGACCCGCGCCGGGGATCCTACGAGCAGTACTTC
>.|TRBV2|TRBJ1-3|.
CASKRAGGYVGTGNTIYF
TGTGCCAGCAAAAGGGCCGGAGGGTACGTGGGTACTGGAAACACCATATATTTT
>many|TRBV7-3|TRBJ2-1|.
CASSLRGYRDTIYNEQFF
TGTGCCAGCAGCTTAAGGGGGTACCGGGACACGATCTACAATGAGCAGTTCTTC
>few|TRBV4-2|TRBJ2-1|TRBD2
CASSQDSTSGSNEQFF
TGTGCCAGCAGCCAAGATTCGACTAGCGGGAGCAATGAGCAGTTCTTC
>many|TRBV19|TRBJ2-2|.
CASSTNRAVLTGELFF
TGTGCCAGTAGTACCAACAGGGCCGTTCTTACCGGGGAGCTGTTTTTT
>many|TRBV18|TRBJ2-1|.
CASSPPQETIYNEQFF
TGTGCCAGCTCACCACCACAGGAAACGATCTACAATGAGCAGTTCTTC
>.|TRBV3-1|TRBJ2-1|TRBD2
CASSRFFSGNSYNEQFF
TGTGCCAGCAGCCGTTTTTTTAGCGGGAACTCCTACAATGAGCAGTTCTTC
>few|TRBV4-1|TRBJ2-7|.
CASSQGGVRVSYEQYF
TGCGCCAGCAGCCAAGGTGGCGTTCGAGTTTCCTACGAGCAGTACTTC
>few|TRBV7-2|TRBJ1-4|.
CASSLDGTITPPSTNEKLFF
TGTGCCAGCAGCTTAGATGGGACGATCACTCCCCCTTCAACTAATGAAAAACTGTTTTTT
>many|TRBV28|TRBJ2-7|.
CASSPGPTYEQYF
TGTGCCAGCAGCCCCGGGCCAACCTACGAGCAGTACTTC
>many|TRBV3-1|TRBJ2-1|.
CASSQGGTEQFF
TGTGCCAGCAGCCAAGGTGGCACCGAGCAGTTCTTC
>few|TRBV7-9|TRBJ2-2|.
CASSAQREAGELFF
TGTGCCAGCAGCGCCCAGAGGGAGGCCGGGGAGCTGTTTTTT
>many|TRBV5-4|TRBJ1-2|TRBD1
CASSSPGTGDFYGYTF
TGTGCCAGCAGCTCCCCTGGGACAGGGGACTTCTATGGCTACACCTTC
>many|TRBV30|TRBJ2-1|TRBD2
CAWSGIGGRGF
TGTGCCTGGAGTGGGATAGGCGGGAGGGGTTTC
>many|TRBV23-1|TRBJ1-5|TRBD1
CASSQWRQGNQPQHF
TGCGCCAGCAGTCAATGGAGACAGGGTAATCAGCCCCAGCATTTT
>.|TRBV12-1|TRBJ2-7|.
CARPDRPCEQYF
TGTGCCAGACCGGACAGACCTTGCGAGCAGTACTTC